The 32 T cell receptor beta chains below all came from one sample that was sequenced in a study of cytomegalovirus exposure and HLA in healthy donors. This table comes from immunoSEQ multiplex PCR, and its TCRdb copy is limited to in-frame clones, with some not included. The sample includes about 64,000 clones, roughly 95% seen only once; the top ten take roughly 6.3%. Sequencing was carried out using PBMCs. The receptors here all came from a young woman in good health and CMV-seropositive.

The V call is TRBV28, the J call TRBJ2-3; possible D gene TRBD2, 5 bases. V was trimmed by 5 bases and J by 6 bases, leaving 9 bases between them. Germline assignment: CDR1 MDHEN and CDR2 SYDVKM. This CDR3 is built from 12 residues. In DNA form, the CDR3 reads TGTGCCAGCAGTCAACTAGGGGATACGCAGTATTTT. Encoded protein: CASSQLGDTQYF.

This sequence joins TRBV5-6 and TRBJ1-1; D gene uncertain. The CDR3 sequence is 15 residues long. V was shortened by 1 base and J by 0 bases, with 10 bases between the two germline ends. CDR1 and CDR2 from the germline V gene are SGHDT and YYEEEE. The CDR3 DNA sequence: TGTGCCAGCAGCTTGATTGAGCGACTGAACACTGAAGCTTTCTTT. Its translation: CASSLIERLNTEAFF.

V is TRBV29-1 and J is TRBJ2-1; D ambiguous. The V and J ends lost 4 bases and 6 bases respectively, with 10 bases between them. This CDR3 contains 12 residues. The germline V gene encodes CDR1 SQVTM and CDR2 ANQGSEA. As DNA, the CDR3 is TGCAGCGTTGTGTCGACTGTCAATGAGCAGTTCTTC. Protein sequence: CSVVSTVNEQFF.

The V gene is TRBV5-4, the J gene TRBJ1-2; perhaps TRBD1 as D (5 bases). Trimming shortened V by 0 bases and J by 8 bases, and 14 bases separated the two germline ends. The CDR3 is 14 amino acids. CDR1 and CDR2 from the germline V gene are SGHNT and YYREEE (reference sequence). CDR3 bases: TGTGCCAGCAGCTTGGTGGCGGGGGGAGGGGGCTACACCTTC. This sequence encodes CASSLVAGGGGYTF.

This clone was seen just once. The V and J genes are TRBV7-9 and TRBJ2-1; tentative D call: TRBD2 (6 bases). V dropped 4 bases and J dropped 12 bases, with 13 bases sitting between them. Germline V gives CDR1 SEHNR, CDR2 FQNEAQ (reference sequence). The CDR3 runs to 12 residues. Here the CDR3 reads CASSSPWRGQFF. In DNA, the CDR3 is TGTGCCAGCAGCTCCCCTTGGCGGGGGCAGTTCTTC. The whole variable domain, remainder taken from reference TRBV7-9 and TRBJ2-1, is DTGVSQNPRHKITKRGQNVTFRCDPISEHNRLYWYRQTLGQGPEFLTYFQNEAQLEKSRLLSDRFSAERPKGSFSTLEIQRTEQGDSAMYLCASSSPWRGQFFGPGTRLTVL.

The chain carries TRBV30 and TRBJ1-4; 9 bases match TRBD1. The CDR3 runs 15 residues. CDR1 and CDR2 from the germline V gene are GTSNPN and SVGIG (reference sequence). V lost 0 bases, J lost 7 bases, and 6 bases stayed unmatched. This chain's CDR3 is CAWSVTGGAGEKLFF. DNA for the CDR3: TGTGCCTGGAGTGTTACAGGGGGCGCGGGTGAAAAACTGTTTTTT.

The CDR3 DNA reads as TGCGCCAGCAGCCCTATAGGGGGGCCAGCGGGAGGCTACACCGGGGAGCTGTTTTTT. Encoded protein: CASSPIGGPAGGYTGELFF. The chain couples TRBV5-1 to TRBJ2-2; 9 bases line up with TRBD2. The CDR3 consists of 19 residues. Trimming at V came to 4 bases and at J to 3 bases, leaving 16 bases not matched to a gene. Germline V lookup: CDR1 SGHRS, CDR2 YFSETQ.

V and J are TRBV7-2 and TRBJ2-3, with 10 nucleotides matching TRBD2. The CDR3 consists of 16 residues. Germline V gene lookup returns CDR1 SGHTA and CDR2 FQGNSA. V lost 2 bases and J lost 3; bases outside the gene matches: 5. The CDR3 is CASSLRAGGSTDTQYF. In DNA, the CDR3 is TGTGCCAGCAGCTTAAGAGCGGGAGGGAGTACAGATACGCAGTATTTT.

V is TRBV9 and J is TRBJ1-1; D perhaps matches TRBD1 (6 bases). This CDR3 has 15 residues. The V end was cut by 0 bases, the J end by 3 bases, with 12 bases between. Germline-derived CDR1 and CDR2 are SGDLS and YYNGEE. Here the CDR3 DNA reads TGTGCCAGCAGCGTAGGGAACAGGGTGGACACTGAAGCTTTCTTT. Encoded protein: CASSVGNRVDTEAFF.

The V and J genes are TRBV28 and TRBJ2-1; TRBD2 matches at 7 bases. The germline V gene encodes CDR1 MDHEN and CDR2 SYDVKM. The V and J ends lost 8 bases and 3 bases, in that order; junction bases with no gene match: 4. This CDR3 comprises 13 residues. The CDR3 loop is CASQSGIYNEQFF. For the CDR3, the DNA is TGTGCCAGCCAGAGCGGGATCTACAATGAGCAGTTCTTC.

The rearrangement joins TRBV29-1 to TRBJ1-1; 12 bases fit TRBD1. The CDR3 contains 14 residues. Unmatched junction bases numbered 2, after V lost 3 bases and J lost 3 bases. Germline-derived CDR1 and CDR2 are SQVTM and ANQGSEA. CDR3 nucleotides: TGCAGCGTTGATGGGACAGGGGGCGACACTGAAGCTTTCTTT. This translates into CSVDGTGGDTEAFF.

In this sample, this clone turned up once. This chain links TRBV7-6 with TRBJ1-3; TRBD1 matches at 7 bases. There are 16 residues in the CDR3. Germline V gene data show CDR1 as SGHVS and CDR2 as FNYEAQ. Trimming at V came to 1 base and at J to 1 base, leaving 4 bases not matched to a gene. The CDR3 nucleotides read TGTGCCAGCAGCTTAGGGGGCAGGGGGTCTGGAAACACCATATATTTT. It encodes CASSLGGRGSGNTIYF.

The rearrangement links TRBV6-4 to TRBJ2-5, with D unresolved. Trimming pared 8 bases from V and 6 bases from J, leaving 7 bases between. The CDR3 extends over 10 amino acids. The V gene's germline CDR1 is MRHNA and CDR2 SNTAGT. CDR3 DNA: TGTGCCAGCCTCTCTAAGACCCAGTACTTC. It yields the protein CASLSKTQYF.

This chain's CDR3 is CASSPSLWTSGQETQYF. The DNA for the CDR3 is TGTGCCAGCAGCCCCTCCCTCTGGACTAGCGGACAAGAGACCCAGTACTTC. This rearrangement joins TRBV4-2 to TRBJ2-5; 10 bases agree with TRBD2. The CDR3 has 17 residues. The V segment lost 4 bases and the J segment 2 bases; nucleotides outside the gene matches: 10. From germline, CDR1 is LGHNA and CDR2 YNFKEQ.

The genes are TRBV4-1 and TRBJ2-1; no definite D call. Germline V gene sequence: CDR1 MGHRA, CDR2 YSYEKL. This CDR3 region has 15 residues. V was pared by 0 bases and J by 12 bases, with 18 bases between. This chain's CDR3 is CASSQESNFPGWQFF. The CDR3, as DNA: TGCGCCAGCAGCCAAGAGTCGAACTTCCCCGGGTGGCAGTTCTTC.

The chain joins TRBV19 to TRBJ1-5; 7 bases are a match to TRBD1. CDR3 length: 14 residues. The trim removed 5 bases at V and 13 bases at J, leaving 14 bases unmatched. CDR1 and CDR2 from the germline V gene are LNHDA and SQIVND (reference sequence). DNA for the CDR3: TGTGCCAGTAGTCAACAGGGGCAGGGGAACAGGCAGCATTTT. It codes for CASSQQGQGNRQHF.

The rearrangement joins TRBV7-2 to TRBJ1-6; TRBD1 agrees at 10 bases. This CDR3 is built from 15 residues. Germline CDR1 is SGHTA and CDR2 is FQGNSA. J lost 7 bases, V lost 2 bases, and 2 bases had no gene match. CDR3 nucleotides: TGTGCCAGCAGCTTACAGGGACAGGGGAATTCACCCCTCCACTTT. Translating it yields CASSLQGQGNSPLHF. Combining the CDR3 with reference TRBV7-2 and TRBJ1-6 gives the whole variable domain GAGVSQSPSNKVTEKGKDVELRCDPISGHTALYWYRQSLGQGLEFLIYFQGNSAPDKSGLPSDRFSAERTGGSVSTLTIQRTQQEDSAVYLCASSLQGQGNSPLHFGNGTRLTVT.

The rearrangement links TRBV5-1 to TRBJ1-6, with D tentatively TRBD1 (5 bases). V shed 0 bases and J shed 9 bases, with 16 bases lying between them. CDR1 is SGHRS, CDR2 YFSETQ, per germline. The CDR3 runs to 16 residues. CDR3 coding DNA: TGCGCCAGCAGCTTGGAGAACAGGTCAGGAGCTTCACCCCTCCACTTT. Translating gives CASSLENRSGASPLHF. The entire variable domain, with the rest obtained from reference TRBV5-1 and TRBJ1-6, is as follows: KAGVTQTPRYLIKTRGQQVTLSCSPISGHRSVSWYQQTPGQGLQFLFEYFSETQRNKGNFPGRFSGRQFSNSRSEMNVSTLELGDSALYLCASSLENRSGASPLHFGNGTRLTVT.

This rearrangement joins TRBV27 to TRBJ2-1, with a tentative D call TRBD1 (5 bases). Per the germline V gene, CDR1 is MNHEY and CDR2 is SMNVEV (reference sequence). V was clipped by 4 bases and J by 1 base, with 11 bases between them. There are 15 residues in the CDR3. For the CDR3, the DNA is TGTGCCAGCAGTTCCCGACAGATATCCTACAATGAGCAGTTCTTC. This encodes CASSSRQISYNEQFF.

This chain connects TRBV27 to TRBJ2-6; D is possibly TRBD2 (6 bases). Germline V CDR1 and CDR2: MNHEY, SMNVEV (reference sequence). CDR3 length: 17 residues. Trimming left V 0 bases short and J 3 bases short, with 12 bases between. This CDR3 reads CASSLSYPGGGANVLTF. CDR3 coding DNA: TGTGCCAGCAGTTTATCGTACCCCGGGGGTGGGGCCAACGTCCTGACTTTC.

The chain is built from TRBV6-5 and TRBJ2-7; tentative D call: TRBD2 (6 bases). Trimming shortened V by 2 bases and J by 5 bases, and 16 bases separated the two germline ends. The length of the CDR3 is 15 residues. Per the germline V gene, CDR1 is MNHEY and CDR2 is SVGAGI. The CDR3 coding sequence is TGTGCCAGCAGTTACATGGCTTCGGGGGTCCACGAGCAGTACTTC. Translating gives CASSYMASGVHEQYF.

The chain joins TRBV14 to TRBJ2-3; 7 nucleotides agree with TRBD1. With 1 base clipped from V and 2 bases from J, the junction kept 6 bases outside the gene matches. Germline loops: CDR1 SGHDN, CDR2 FVKESK. The CDR3 consists of 16 residues. CDR3 sequence: CASSQVTGVFTDTQYF. The CDR3 nucleotides are TGTGCCAGCAGCCAAGTTACAGGGGTCTTCACAGATACGCAGTATTTT. The full variable domain, rest sourced from reference TRBV14 and TRBJ2-3, is EAGVTQFPSHSVIEKGQTVTLRCDPISGHDNLYWYRRVMGKEIKFLLHFVKESKQDESGMPNNRFLAERTGGTYSTLKVQPAELEDSGVYFCASSQVTGVFTDTQYFGPGTRLTVL.

CDR3 region: CASSDRGETQYF. In DNA, the CDR3 is TGTGCCAGCAGTGACCGGGGGGAGACCCAGTACTTC. The chain links TRBV2 to TRBJ2-5; possibly TRBD2 for D (6 bases). Germline V gene sequence: CDR1 SNHLY, CDR2 FYNNEI. The CDR3 spans 12 residues. The V and J ends lost 3 bases and 5 bases respectively, with 7 bases between them.

The chain is built from TRBV7-2 and TRBJ1-4, with D possibly TRBD1 on 6 matching bases. The CDR3 runs to 14 residues. Trimming removed 4 bases at V and 5 bases at J, with 11 bases between. Germline assignment: CDR1 SGHTA and CDR2 FQGNSA. The CDR3 sequence is CASSSQGWNEKLFF. The CDR3 nucleotides are TGTGCCAGCAGCTCCCAGGGGTGGAATGAAAAACTGTTTTTT.

This chain connects TRBV5-8 to TRBJ2-5; D ambiguous. Germline lookup yields CDR1 SGHTS and CDR2 YDEGEE. The CDR3 totals 12 residues. V dropped 0 bases and J dropped 4 bases, with 4 bases sitting between them. The CDR3 loop is CASSLATETQYF. The CDR3 nucleotides read TGTGCCAGCAGCTTGGCTACAGAGACCCAGTACTTC.

The chain links TRBV7-7 to TRBJ2-2; no firm D call. Germline V gives CDR1 SSHAT, CDR2 FNYEAQ (reference sequence). The CDR3 is 15 amino acids. The V and J ends lost 1 base and 2 bases respectively, with 8 bases between them. The CDR3 nucleotides are TGTGCCAGCAGCTTAGTTGCGGTTAACACCGGGGAGCTGTTTTTT. Translation: CASSLVAVNTGELFF.

In its sample, this clone was seen a few times. This chain links TRBV4-2 with TRBJ2-1, with 8 positions matching TRBD2. Germline V lookup: CDR1 LGHNA, CDR2 YNFKEQ. CDR3 length equals 16 residues. Losses at the gene ends were 0 bases for V and 0 bases for J; bases not matched to a gene: 1. CDR3 loop: CASSQDSGGSYNEQFF. The CDR3 nucleotides read TGTGCCAGCAGCCAAGACAGCGGGGGCTCCTACAATGAGCAGTTCTTC.

The rearrangement links TRBV19 to TRBJ2-3; D gene ambiguous. Deletions cut 3 bases from V and 4 bases from J, with 11 bases between. The CDR3 runs to 14 residues. In germline, CDR1 is LNHDA, CDR2 SQIVND (reference sequence). CDR3 loop: CASSIGSGPDTQYF. CDR3 nucleotide sequence: TGTGCCAGTAGTATTGGGTCAGGTCCAGATACGCAGTATTTT.

The table lists this clone with a count of one. This chain connects TRBV4-2 to TRBJ2-5; 11 bases align to TRBD2. The J segment lost 9 bases and the V segment lost 1 base, leaving 10 bases of the junction unmatched. CDR3 size: 16 residues. The germline CDR1 and CDR2 sequences are LGHNA and YNFKEQ. CDR3 region: CASSQGLAGGPLAQYF. In DNA, the CDR3 is TGTGCCAGCAGCCAAGGCCTAGCGGGGGGCCCACTTGCCCAGTACTTC.

The chain links TRBV11-3 to TRBJ2-1; 8 bases line up with TRBD1. The trim removed 2 bases at V and 9 bases at J, leaving 3 bases unmatched. The CDR3 covers 13 residues. Germline CDR1 reads SGHNT; CDR2 reads YENEEA. CDR3 DNA: TGTGCCAGCAGCTTACGGACAGGGACTGAGCAGTTCTTC. Translating gives CASSLRTGTEQFF.

The J gene is TRBJ2-3, the V gene TRBV23-1; the D gene is possibly TRBD1 (7 bases). TRBV23-1 is an ORF, and what it does is uncertain. CDR3 length: 20 amino acids. Trimming stripped 4 bases from V and 0 bases from J, with 26 bases between. The CDR3 nucleotides read TGCGCCAGCAGTCTGACAGGGACTTTCCCGAGGACCCCTAGCACAGATACGCAGTATTTT. Translated: CASSLTGTFPRTPSTDTQYF.

In DNA, the CDR3 is TGTGCCAGCAGCTTAGATGGAGTAGCGGGCTCAGATACGCAGTATTTT. Its protein is CASSLDGVAGSDTQYF. The chain joins TRBV11-2 to TRBJ2-3; 7 bases are a match to TRBD2. The CDR3 length is 16 residues. Looked up from germline, CDR1 is SGHAT and CDR2 is FQNNGV. With V trimmed by 0 bases and J by 4 bases, 7 bases remained unmatched.